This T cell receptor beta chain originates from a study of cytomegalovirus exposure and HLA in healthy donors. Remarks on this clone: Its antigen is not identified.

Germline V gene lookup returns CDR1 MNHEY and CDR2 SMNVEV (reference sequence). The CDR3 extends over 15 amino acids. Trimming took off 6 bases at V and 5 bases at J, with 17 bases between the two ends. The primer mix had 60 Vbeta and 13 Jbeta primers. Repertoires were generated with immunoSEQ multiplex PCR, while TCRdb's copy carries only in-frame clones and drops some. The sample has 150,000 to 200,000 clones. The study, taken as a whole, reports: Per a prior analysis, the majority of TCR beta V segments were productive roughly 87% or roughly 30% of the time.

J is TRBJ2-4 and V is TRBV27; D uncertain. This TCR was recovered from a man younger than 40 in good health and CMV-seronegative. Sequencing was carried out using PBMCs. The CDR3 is CASSEIPSVENIQYF. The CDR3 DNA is TGTGCCAGCAGCGAGATACCGTCGGTGGAAAACATTCAGTACTTC.